This T cell receptor beta chain was sequenced during a study of spatial heterogeneity in lung cancer. MiXCR was run by TCRdb on the 5' RACE reads, yielding one entry per CDR3 protein. This sample has roughly 5,200 distinct CDR3 sequences; roughly 9% occur once, and the top ten carry around a third. This CDR3 is built from 13 residues. The germline V gene encodes CDR1 SQVTM and CDR2 ANQGSEA. V lost 5 bases, J lost 0 bases, and 10 bases lay in between. The time point was: sample taken at primary tumor resection. The donor group consisted of roughly 70 patients who had untreated, early-stage non-small cell lung cancer. Study results and caveats: Expanded intratumoral alpha and beta TCR counts tracked tumor mutation counts.

This clonotype is medium-sized. The antigen is unknown. The receptor was derived from a male donor with early-stage non-small cell lung cancer. V gene TRBV29-1 combines with J gene TRBJ1-1; no clear D gene. Sequenced material: lung tumor tissue, taken at surgery. The CDR3 spells CSVSRLLNTEAFF. DNA for the CDR3: TGCAGCGTTTCCCGGCTCCTGAACACTGAAGCTTTCTTT.